This T cell receptor (beta chain) was profiled in a study of blood T cell repertoires in COVID-19. This clone showed up just a few times. The CDR3 consists of 16 residues. V dropped 5 bases and J dropped 7 bases, with 20 bases sitting between them. The germline V gene encodes CDR1 KGHDR and CDR2 SFDVKD. In the authors' methods: By means of reference gene primer amplification, nucleated cell counts were estimated. The table came from immunoSEQ multiplex PCR; TCRdb's copy has only in-frame clones and leaves some out. The D gene and trimming were derived from the DNA, and the V and J assignments and clone size from that table. Among about 150,000 clones, roughly 84% were seen once, and the ten largest hold about 12%.

The sequence derives from a woman aged 60-75 years with COVID-19, enrolled during active disease. The sequenced sample consisted of peripheral blood. The chain joins TRBV24-1 to TRBJ1-5; D may be TRBD1 (5 bases). The CDR3 loop is CATSASDHAAGQPQHF. The DNA for the CDR3 is TGTGCCACCAGTGCCTCGGATCACGCTGCAGGGCAGCCCCAGCATTTT.